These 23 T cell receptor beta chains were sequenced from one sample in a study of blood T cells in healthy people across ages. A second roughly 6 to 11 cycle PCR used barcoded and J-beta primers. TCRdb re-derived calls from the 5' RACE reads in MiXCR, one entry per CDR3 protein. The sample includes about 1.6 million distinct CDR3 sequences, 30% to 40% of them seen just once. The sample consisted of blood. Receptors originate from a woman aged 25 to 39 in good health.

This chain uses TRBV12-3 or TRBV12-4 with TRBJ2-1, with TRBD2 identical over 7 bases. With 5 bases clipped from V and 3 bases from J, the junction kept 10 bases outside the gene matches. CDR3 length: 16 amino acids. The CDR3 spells CASSPSKRGFYNEQFF. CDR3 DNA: TGTGCCAGCAGTCCCTCGAAGCGGGGCTTCTACAATGAGCAGTTCTTC.

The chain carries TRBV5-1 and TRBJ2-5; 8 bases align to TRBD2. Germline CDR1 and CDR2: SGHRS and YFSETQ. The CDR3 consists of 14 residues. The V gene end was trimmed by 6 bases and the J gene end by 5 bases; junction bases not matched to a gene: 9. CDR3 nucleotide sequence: TGCGCCAGCAACAGCGGGAGTTTTGGGGAGACCCAGTACTTC. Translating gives CASNSGSFGETQYF.

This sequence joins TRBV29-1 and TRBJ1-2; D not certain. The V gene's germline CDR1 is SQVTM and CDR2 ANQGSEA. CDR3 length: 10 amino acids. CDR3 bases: TGCCTAAATCAAATCAGGGGCTACACCTTC. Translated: CLNQIRGYTF.

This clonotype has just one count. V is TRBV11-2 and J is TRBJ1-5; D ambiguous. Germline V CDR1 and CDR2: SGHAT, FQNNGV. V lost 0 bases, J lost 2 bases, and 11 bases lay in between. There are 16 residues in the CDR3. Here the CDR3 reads CASSLDQGKGNQPQHF. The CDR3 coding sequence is TGTGCCAGCAGCTTAGATCAAGGGAAGGGCAATCAGCCCCAGCATTTT.

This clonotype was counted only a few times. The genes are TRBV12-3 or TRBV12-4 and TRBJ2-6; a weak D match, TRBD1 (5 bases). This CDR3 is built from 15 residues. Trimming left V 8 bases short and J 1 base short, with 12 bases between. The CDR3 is CASALGASGANVLTF. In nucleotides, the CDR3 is TGTGCCAGCGCCCTAGGGGCGTCTGGGGCCAACGTCCTGACTTTC.

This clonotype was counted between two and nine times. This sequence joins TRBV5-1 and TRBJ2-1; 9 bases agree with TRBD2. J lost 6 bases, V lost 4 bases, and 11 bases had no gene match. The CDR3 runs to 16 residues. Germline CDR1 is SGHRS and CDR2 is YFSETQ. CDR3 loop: CASSGPSSGKSNEQFF. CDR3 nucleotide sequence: TGCGCCAGCAGCGGGCCTTCTAGCGGGAAAAGCAATGAGCAGTTCTTC.

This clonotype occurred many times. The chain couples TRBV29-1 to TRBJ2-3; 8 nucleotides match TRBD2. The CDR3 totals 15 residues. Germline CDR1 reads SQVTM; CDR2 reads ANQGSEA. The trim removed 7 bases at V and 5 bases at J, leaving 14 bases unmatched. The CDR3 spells CSARRAGGGRDTQYF. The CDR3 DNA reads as TGCAGCGCCCGGAGGGCGGGAGGTGGGAGAGATACGCAGTATTTT.

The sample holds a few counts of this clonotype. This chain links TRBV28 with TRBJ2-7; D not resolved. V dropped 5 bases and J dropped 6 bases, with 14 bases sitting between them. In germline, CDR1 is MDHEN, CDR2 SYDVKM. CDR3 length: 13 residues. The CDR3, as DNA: TGTGCCAGCAGTCCACAATTCCCAGGCGAGCAGTACTTC. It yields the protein CASSPQFPGEQYF.

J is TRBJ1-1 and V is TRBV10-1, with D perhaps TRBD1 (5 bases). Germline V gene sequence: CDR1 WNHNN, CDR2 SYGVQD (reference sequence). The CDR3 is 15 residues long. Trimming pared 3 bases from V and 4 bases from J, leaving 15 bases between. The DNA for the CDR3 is TGCGCCAGCAGTGAAGAGGGTGTTGGGACCACTGAAGCTTTCTTT. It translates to CASSEEGVGTTEAFF.

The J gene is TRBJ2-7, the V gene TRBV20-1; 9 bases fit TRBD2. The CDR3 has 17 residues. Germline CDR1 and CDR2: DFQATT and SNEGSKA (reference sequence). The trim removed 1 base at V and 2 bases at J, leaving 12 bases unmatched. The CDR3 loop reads CSARAPSGAGGAYEQYF. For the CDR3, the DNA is TGCAGTGCTAGAGCTCCCTCGGGAGCGGGAGGCGCCTACGAGCAGTACTTC.

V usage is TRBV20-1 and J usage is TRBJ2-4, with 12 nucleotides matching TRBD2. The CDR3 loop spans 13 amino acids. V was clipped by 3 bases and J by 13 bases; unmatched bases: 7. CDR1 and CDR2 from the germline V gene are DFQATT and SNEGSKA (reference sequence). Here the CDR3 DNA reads TGCAGTGCTAGGACTAGCGGGAGCGCGCAGCAGTACTTC. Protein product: CSARTSGSAQQYF.

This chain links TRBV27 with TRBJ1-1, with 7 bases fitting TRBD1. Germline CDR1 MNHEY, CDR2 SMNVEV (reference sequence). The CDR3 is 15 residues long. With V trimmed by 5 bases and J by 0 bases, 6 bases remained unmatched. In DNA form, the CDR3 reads TGTGCCAGCAGTCCCGTGACAGGGCTGAACACTGAAGCTTTCTTT. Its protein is CASSPVTGLNTEAFF.

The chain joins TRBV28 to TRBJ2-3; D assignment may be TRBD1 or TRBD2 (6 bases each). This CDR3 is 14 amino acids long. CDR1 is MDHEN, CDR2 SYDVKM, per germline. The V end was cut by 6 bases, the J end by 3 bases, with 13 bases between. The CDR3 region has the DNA TGTGCCAGCAGGTTCAGGGGAGGTACAGATACGCAGTATTTT. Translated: CASRFRGGTDTQYF.

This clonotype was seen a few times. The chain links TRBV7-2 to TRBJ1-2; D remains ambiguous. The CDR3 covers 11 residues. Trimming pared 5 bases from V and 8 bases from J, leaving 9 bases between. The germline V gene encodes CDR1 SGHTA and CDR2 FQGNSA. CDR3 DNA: TGTGCCAGCAGCCCTCAGAGCGGCTACACCTTC. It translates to CASSPQSGYTF.

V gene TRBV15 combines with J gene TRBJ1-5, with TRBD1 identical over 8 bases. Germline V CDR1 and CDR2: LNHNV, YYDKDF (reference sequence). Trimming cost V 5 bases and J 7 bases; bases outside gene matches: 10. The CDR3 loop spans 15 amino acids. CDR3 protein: CATSGWTGPGQPQHF. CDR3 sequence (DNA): TGTGCCACCAGCGGTTGGACAGGGCCAGGGCAGCCCCAGCATTTT. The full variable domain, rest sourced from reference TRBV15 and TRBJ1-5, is DAMVIQNPRYQVTQFGKPVTLSCSQTLNHNVMYWYQQKSSQAPKLLFHYYDKDFNNEADTPDNFQSRRPNTSFCFLDIRSPGLGDTAMYLCATSGWTGPGQPQHFGDGTRLSIL.

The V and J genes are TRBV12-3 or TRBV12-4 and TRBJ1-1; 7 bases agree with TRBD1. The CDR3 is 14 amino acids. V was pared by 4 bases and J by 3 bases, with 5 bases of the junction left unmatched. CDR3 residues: CASSSYRGDTEAFF. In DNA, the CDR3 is TGTGCCAGCAGTTCTTACAGGGGTGACACTGAAGCTTTCTTT.

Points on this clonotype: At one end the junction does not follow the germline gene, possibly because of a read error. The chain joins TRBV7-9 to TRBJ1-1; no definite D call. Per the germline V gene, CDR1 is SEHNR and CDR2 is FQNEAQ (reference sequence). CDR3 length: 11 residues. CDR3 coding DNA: TGTTCCAGCAGCTTAGGCCCCCAAGCTTTCTTT. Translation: CSSSLGPQAFF.

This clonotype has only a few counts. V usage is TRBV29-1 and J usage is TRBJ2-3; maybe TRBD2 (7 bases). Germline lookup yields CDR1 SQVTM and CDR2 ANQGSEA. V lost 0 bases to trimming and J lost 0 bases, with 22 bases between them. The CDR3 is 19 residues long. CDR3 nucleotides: TGCAGCGTTGAAGAGCCCGCCCCTTCGTCGGGGGGCAGCACAGATACGCAGTATTTT. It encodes CSVEEPAPSSGGSTDTQYF.

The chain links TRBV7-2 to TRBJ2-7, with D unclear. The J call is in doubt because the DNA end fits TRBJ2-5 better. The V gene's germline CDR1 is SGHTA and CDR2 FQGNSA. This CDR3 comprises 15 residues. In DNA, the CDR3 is TGTGCCAGCAGCTTAGGAATCGGCAGAGAAGTGACCCAGTACTTC. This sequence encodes CASSLGIGREVTQYF.

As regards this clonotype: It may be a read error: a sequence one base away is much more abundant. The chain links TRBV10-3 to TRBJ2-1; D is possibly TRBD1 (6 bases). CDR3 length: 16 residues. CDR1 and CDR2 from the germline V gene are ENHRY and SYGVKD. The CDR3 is CSISEFRGSPYNEQFF. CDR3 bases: TGTTCCATCAGTGAGTTTAGGGGGAGCCCCTACAATGAGCAGTTCTTC.

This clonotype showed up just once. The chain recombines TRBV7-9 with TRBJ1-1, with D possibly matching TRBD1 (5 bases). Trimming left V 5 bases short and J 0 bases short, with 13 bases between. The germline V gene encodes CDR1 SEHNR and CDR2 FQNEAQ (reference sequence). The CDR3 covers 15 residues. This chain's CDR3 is CASSPLEGMNTEAFF. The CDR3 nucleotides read TGTGCCAGCAGCCCCCTGGAGGGGATGAACACTGAAGCTTTCTTT.

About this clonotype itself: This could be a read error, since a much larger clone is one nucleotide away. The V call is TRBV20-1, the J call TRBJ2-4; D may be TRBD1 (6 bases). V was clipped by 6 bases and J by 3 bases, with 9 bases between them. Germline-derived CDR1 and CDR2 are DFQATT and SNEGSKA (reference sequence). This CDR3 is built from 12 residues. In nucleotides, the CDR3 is TGCAGTGCCAGGGACAACAAAAACATTCAGTACTTC. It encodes CSARDNKNIQYF.

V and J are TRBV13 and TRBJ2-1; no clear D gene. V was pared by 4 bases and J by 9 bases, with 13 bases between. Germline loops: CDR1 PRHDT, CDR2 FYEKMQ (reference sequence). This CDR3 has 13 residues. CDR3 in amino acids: CASSYPPVGEQFF. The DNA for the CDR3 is TGTGCCAGCAGCTATCCCCCAGTCGGTGAGCAGTTCTTC.